The 32 T cell receptor beta chains below come from one sample, sequenced in a study of blood T cell repertoires in COVID-19. Only in-frame clones appear in the TCRdb table, and some are missing; sequencing was by immunoSEQ multiplex PCR. Among 350,000 to 400,000 clones, 80% to 90% were seen once, and the ten largest hold around 3%. Sequenced: peripheral blood. The receptors originated from a woman between 25 and 40 years old with COVID-19, enrolled during active disease.

The chain is built from TRBV5-6 and TRBJ2-7; TRBD1 might be the D (5 bases). The V gene lost 2 bases and the J gene lost 4 bases, with 13 bases spanning the gap. CDR3 size: 14 residues. Germline assignment: CDR1 SGHDT and CDR2 YYEEEE. The CDR3 DNA reads TGTGCCAGCAGCTTTCAGGGCCAGTTTTACGAGCAGTACGTC. As protein: CASSFQGQFYEQYV.

The chain carries TRBV19 and TRBJ2-1; TRBD2 agrees at 10 bases. Germline assignment: CDR1 LNHDA and CDR2 SQIVND (reference sequence). The CDR3 loop spans 23 amino acids. Trimming at V came to 6 bases and at J to 3 bases, leaving 29 bases not matched to a gene. The chain's CDR3 is CASRGSGVAGGPYYQGFYNEQFF. Written as DNA, the CDR3 is TGTGCCAGTAGGGGTTCGGGTGTAGCGGGGGGACCATATTATCAAGGTTTCTACAATGAGCAGTTCTTC.

The V gene is TRBV29-1, the J gene TRBJ2-1, with D possibly matching TRBD2 (5 bases). The CDR3 has 12 amino acids. Germline V gene sequence: CDR1 SQVTM, CDR2 ANQGSEA. The germline V and J ends were trimmed by 2 bases and 8 bases, with 10 bases remaining between them. The CDR3 is CSVELAMYEQFF. The CDR3 DNA reads TGCAGCGTTGAACTAGCCATGTATGAGCAGTTCTTC.

This rearrangement joins TRBV5-1 to TRBJ2-6; 7 bases line up with TRBD1. V lost 4 bases to trimming and J lost 0 bases; unmatched junction nucleotides: 4. This CDR3 spans 16 amino acids. The V gene's germline CDR1 is SGHRS and CDR2 YFSETQ. The CDR3 loop is CASSPGQPSGANVLTF. CDR3 nucleotides: TGCGCCAGCAGCCCGGGACAGCCCTCTGGGGCCAACGTCCTGACTTTC.

The chain joins TRBV19 to TRBJ2-5; D possibly corresponds to TRBD2 (6 bases). The V and J ends lost 6 bases and 6 bases respectively, with 11 bases between them. Per germline, CDR1 LNHDA and CDR2 SQIVND (reference sequence). This CDR3 spans 12 amino acids. CDR3 DNA: TGTGCCAGTAGCTCCAGCGGGCAGACCCAGTACTTC. It translates to CASSSSGQTQYF.

The chain links TRBV4-3 to TRBJ2-1, with D unresolved. Per the germline V gene, CDR1 is LGHNA and CDR2 is YSLEER. V lost 0 bases and J lost 5, with 11 bases in between. The CDR3 loop spans 15 amino acids. The CDR3 DNA reads as TGCGCCAGCAGCCAAGACCCCGGTACTCACAATGAGCAGTTCTTC. This sequence encodes CASSQDPGTHNEQFF.

The chain links TRBV5-6 to TRBJ1-3; a weak D match, TRBD1 (5 bases). Trimming removed 2 bases at V and 5 bases at J, with 8 bases between. Germline values: CDR1 SGHDT, CDR2 YYEEEE. The CDR3 length is 13 residues. For the CDR3, the DNA is TGTGCCAGCAGCTTCAGGGAAAGAAACACCATATATTTT. As protein: CASSFRERNTIYF.

The chain uses TRBV11-2 and TRBJ1-4; TRBD1 is a possible D gene (5 bases). V lost 1 base and J 0 bases, leaving 12 bases between the germline ends. CDR1 is SGHAT, CDR2 FQNNGV, per germline. This CDR3 has 17 residues. The DNA of the CDR3 is TGTGCCAGCAGCTTAGGTTATACAGGACCAACTAATGAAAAACTGTTTTTT. Amino acid sequence: CASSLGYTGPTNEKLFF.

The chain recombines TRBV18 with TRBJ2-1; D is perhaps TRBD1 (5 bases). The CDR3 covers 14 residues. In germline, CDR1 is KGHSH, CDR2 LQKENI. V was cut by 6 bases and J by 7 bases, with 16 bases left in between. The CDR3 spells CASSLETVLNEQFF. The CDR3 nucleotides read TGTGCCAGCTCCCTCGAGACAGTGTTAAATGAGCAGTTCTTC.

This clone was seen just once. The chain joins TRBV27 to TRBJ1-2; TRBD1 matches at 10 bases. The junction had 3 bases not matched to a gene; V was cut back by 4 bases and J by 1 base. The length of the CDR3 is 15 residues. Germline lookup yields CDR1 MNHEY and CDR2 SMNVEV (reference sequence). The CDR3 protein is CASSSRDRGNYGYTF. DNA of the CDR3: TGTGCCAGCAGTTCGCGGGACAGGGGTAACTATGGCTACACCTTC.

The chain carries TRBV6-1 and TRBJ2-7, with a weak D call TRBD2 (6 bases). The CDR3 runs 15 residues. Trimming shortened V by 0 bases and J by 3 bases, and 12 bases separated the two germline ends. Per the germline V gene, CDR1 is MNHNS and CDR2 is SASEGT. The CDR3 region has the DNA TGTGCCAGCAGTGAAGCGCTCGGGGGTGGCTACGAGCAGTACTTC. Its translation is CASSEALGGGYEQYF.

V and J are TRBV29-1 and TRBJ2-2; weak D call: TRBD1 (5 bases). The germline V and J ends were trimmed by 5 bases and 3 bases, with 19 bases remaining between them. Germline lookup yields CDR1 SQVTM and CDR2 ANQGSEA. The length of the CDR3 is 16 residues. For the CDR3, the DNA is TGCAGCGTTTCCTCGTCTTCAGGACATTACACCGGGGAGCTGTTTTTT. It codes for CSVSSSSGHYTGELFF.

This rearrangement joins TRBV24-1 to TRBJ1-2; no reliable D call. Trimming left V 1 base short and J 4 bases short, with 9 bases between. Germline CDR1 and CDR2: KGHDR and SFDVKD. This CDR3 is 14 amino acids long. In DNA form, the CDR3 reads TGTGCCACCAGTGATTTTAGTGCCCCCTATGGCTACACCTTC. Its protein is CATSDFSAPYGYTF.

The count of this clone is one. This chain connects TRBV3-1 (or the pseudogene TRBV3-2) to TRBJ2-3; TRBD2 matches at 9 bases. The CDR3 spans 16 residues. V lost 2 bases, J lost 3 bases, and 6 bases stayed unmatched. Germline CDR1 is LGHDT and CDR2 is YNNKEL (reference sequence). The CDR3 region is CASSQSGSGGTDTQYF. For the CDR3, the DNA is TGTGCCAGCAGCCAATCGGGTAGCGGGGGAACAGATACGCAGTATTTT.

The rearrangement links TRBV6-2 or TRBV6-3 to TRBJ2-7; weak D call: TRBD2 (6 bases). Germline V gene sequence: CDR1 MNHEY, CDR2 SVGEGT. The CDR3 spans 14 residues. V was trimmed by 6 bases and J by 2 bases, leaving 14 bases between them. CDR3 bases: TGTGCCAGCAGCCAACCTAGCGTCCCCTACGAGCAGTACGTC. Translation: CASSQPSVPYEQYV.

V and J are TRBV4-2 and TRBJ1-1; 7 nucleotides align to TRBD1. The CDR3 sequence is 18 residues long. Trimming cost V 0 bases and J 1 base; bases outside gene matches: 11. Per the germline V gene, CDR1 is LGHNA and CDR2 is YNFKEQ. The CDR3 spells CASSQEAGQYKANTEAFF. The CDR3 nucleotides are TGTGCCAGCAGCCAAGAGGCGGGACAGTACAAGGCGAACACTGAAGCTTTCTTT.

This clone turned up a few times. J is TRBJ2-1 and V is TRBV5-6; possibly TRBD1 for D (6 bases). The length of the CDR3 is 15 residues. Trimming took 5 bases from V and 7 from J, leaving 19 bases between them. The germline CDR1 and CDR2 sequences are SGHDT and YYEEEE. The CDR3 nucleotides read TGTGCCAGCAGTAACCCGGTGGGACAACAGAATGAGCAGTTCTTC. It encodes CASSNPVGQQNEQFF.

DNA of the CDR3: TGCGCCAGCAGTGGAGCCGGGGAGCTGTTTTTT. Translating gives CASSGAGELFF. This chain joins TRBV5-1 and TRBJ2-2; D uncertain. V was cut by 5 bases and J by 6 bases, with 5 bases left in between. The CDR3 runs 11 residues. CDR1 is SGHRS and CDR2 is YFSETQ in the germline V gene.

The genes are TRBV18 and TRBJ1-5, with TRBD1 matching over 8 bases. The CDR3 extends over 18 amino acids. From germline, CDR1 is KGHSH and CDR2 LQKENI. V trimming: 3 bases; J trimming: 2 bases; junction bases outside the gene matches: 12. Written as DNA, the CDR3 is TGTGCCAGCTCACCCCCCCCCGGACAGGGAGTAGGCAATCAGCCCCAGCATTTT. Translating gives CASSPPPGQGVGNQPQHF.

The chain uses TRBV5-6 and TRBJ2-7, with D perhaps matching TRBD1 (6 bases). The CDR3 totals 14 residues. The V end lost 2 bases, the J end lost 6 bases, and 15 bases lay between the germline ends. Germline V gene data show CDR1 as SGHDT and CDR2 as YYEEEE. The CDR3, as DNA: TGTGCCAGCAGCTTCTCCGGGACACCATTCGAGCAGTACTTC. It yields the protein CASSFSGTPFEQYF.

V and J are TRBV6-5 and TRBJ1-2; maybe TRBD1 (5 bases). V was pared by 8 bases and J by 0 bases, with 7 bases between. The CDR3 is 12 residues long. Germline V lookup: CDR1 MNHEY, CDR2 SVGAGI. Here the CDR3 reads CASVRANYGYTF. The CDR3 DNA sequence: TGTGCCAGCGTCAGGGCTAACTATGGCTACACCTTC.

This clone was found once. The rearrangement links TRBV24-1 to TRBJ2-3; TRBD1 matches at 10 bases. Losses at the gene ends were 4 bases for V and 1 base for J; bases not matched to a gene: 7. The CDR3 contains 17 residues. Germline V gene data show CDR1 as KGHDR and CDR2 as SFDVKD. The chain's CDR3 is CATSETGGVGGTDTQYF. The CDR3 DNA sequence: TGTGCCACCAGTGAGACAGGGGGCGTGGGAGGCACAGATACGCAGTATTTT.

The chain links TRBV28 to TRBJ2-1; 7 bases fit TRBD2. The germline CDR1 and CDR2 sequences are MDHEN and SYDVKM. V lost 6 bases and J lost 10; bases outside the gene matches: 15. The CDR3 runs 15 residues. CDR3 DNA: TGTGCCAGCAGATCCCTAGCGGAGGCCTCCGAGGAGCAGTTCTTC. Its protein is CASRSLAEASEEQFF. The full variable domain, in which reference TRBV28 and TRBJ2-1 provide the parts outside the CDR3, is DVKVTQSSRYLVKRTGEKVFLECVQDMDHENMFWYRQDPGLGLRLIYFSYDVKMKEKGDIPEGYSVSREKKERFSLILESASTNQTSMYLCASRSLAEASEEQFFGPGTRLTVL.

CDR3 loop: CASSFRAGHTEAFF. The CDR3 region has the DNA TGTGCCAGCAGTTTCAGGGCTGGGCACACTGAAGCTTTCTTT. The chain couples TRBV28 to TRBJ1-1; tentative D call: TRBD1 (5 bases). Germline V lookup: CDR1 MDHEN, CDR2 SYDVKM. V lost 3 bases and J lost 3, with 11 bases in between. The CDR3 extends over 14 amino acids.

The gene calls are TRBV6-2 or TRBV6-3 and TRBJ2-1; D is perhaps TRBD1 (6 bases). Germline CDR1 is MNHEY and CDR2 is SVGEGT. Trimming removed 0 bases at V and 0 bases at J, with 9 bases between. There are 16 residues in the CDR3. This CDR3 is CASSYSGQSSYNEQFF. The CDR3 nucleotides are TGTGCCAGCAGTTACTCTGGACAGAGCTCCTACAATGAGCAGTTCTTC.

V and J are TRBV7-9 and TRBJ1-1; D may be TRBD1 (5 bases). Trimming removed 3 bases at V and 1 base at J, with 12 bases between. Per germline, CDR1 SEHNR and CDR2 FQNEAQ (reference sequence). The CDR3 consists of 15 residues. CDR3 protein: CASSFTGLGNTEAFF. The CDR3 region has the DNA TGTGCCAGCAGCTTTACAGGTCTGGGGAACACTGAAGCTTTCTTT. The complete variable domain, with remaining parts taken from reference TRBV7-9 and TRBJ1-1, reads DTGVSQNPRHKITKRGQNVTFRCDPISEHNRLYWYRQTLGQGPEFLTYFQNEAQLEKSRLLSDRFSAERPKGSFSTLEIQRTEQGDSAMYLCASSFTGLGNTEAFFGQGTRLTVV.

J is TRBJ2-3 and V is TRBV5-8; TRBD2 matches 7 bases. The CDR3 spans 16 residues. Trimming took 0 bases from V and 1 from J; bases not matched to a gene: 5. The V gene's germline CDR1 is SGHTS and CDR2 YDEGEE. This CDR3 reads CASSLDSGPRTDTQYF. The CDR3 DNA reads as TGTGCCAGCAGCTTGGATAGCGGGCCCCGCACAGATACGCAGTATTTT.

This CDR3 reads CASSQAPTQETQYF. The CDR3 nucleotides read TGTGCCAGCAGCCAAGCCCCAACACAAGAGACCCAGTACTTC. V gene TRBV3-1 (or the pseudogene TRBV3-2) combines with J gene TRBJ2-5, with D uncertain. The germline V gene has CDR1 LGHDT and CDR2 YNNKEL (reference sequence). The CDR3 has 14 residues. Deletions cut 1 base from V and 2 bases from J, with 8 bases between.

The chain recombines TRBV5-1 with TRBJ1-5; TRBD1 might be the D (5 bases). The germline gives CDR1 SGHRS, CDR2 YFSETQ. Trimming took off 0 bases at V and 4 bases at J, with 11 bases between the two ends. The CDR3 has 15 residues. Here the CDR3 reads CASSLGISGNQPQHF. In nucleotides, the CDR3 is TGCGCCAGCAGCTTGGGGATTTCAGGGAATCAGCCCCAGCATTTT.

The CDR3 bases are TGTGCCAGCAGTTACCCCTATTACGAGCAGTACTTC. It yields the protein CASSYPYYEQYF. The chain is built from TRBV6-6 and TRBJ2-7; D not certain. The CDR3 totals 12 residues. Germline V gene lookup returns CDR1 MNHNY and CDR2 SVGAGI (reference sequence). V lost 2 bases and J lost 4, with 6 bases in between.

The rearrangement links TRBV27 to TRBJ1-2; 7 bases line up with TRBD1. The CDR3 consists of 14 residues. V was clipped by 2 bases and J by 4 bases; unmatched bases: 4. The germline V gene encodes CDR1 MNHEY and CDR2 SMNVEV (reference sequence). The CDR3: CASSLRTGLYGYTF. The CDR3 DNA sequence: TGTGCCAGCAGTTTAAGGACAGGCCTCTATGGCTACACCTTC.

V usage is TRBV19 and J usage is TRBJ2-7, with TRBD2 matching 7 bases. Trimming took 5 bases from V and 9 from J; bases not matched to a gene: 4. Germline V gene data show CDR1 as LNHDA and CDR2 as SQIVND (reference sequence). This CDR3 spans 11 amino acids. As DNA, the CDR3 is TGTGCCAGTAGTCTTCAGCGGGGGCAGTACGTC. It encodes CASSLQRGQYV.